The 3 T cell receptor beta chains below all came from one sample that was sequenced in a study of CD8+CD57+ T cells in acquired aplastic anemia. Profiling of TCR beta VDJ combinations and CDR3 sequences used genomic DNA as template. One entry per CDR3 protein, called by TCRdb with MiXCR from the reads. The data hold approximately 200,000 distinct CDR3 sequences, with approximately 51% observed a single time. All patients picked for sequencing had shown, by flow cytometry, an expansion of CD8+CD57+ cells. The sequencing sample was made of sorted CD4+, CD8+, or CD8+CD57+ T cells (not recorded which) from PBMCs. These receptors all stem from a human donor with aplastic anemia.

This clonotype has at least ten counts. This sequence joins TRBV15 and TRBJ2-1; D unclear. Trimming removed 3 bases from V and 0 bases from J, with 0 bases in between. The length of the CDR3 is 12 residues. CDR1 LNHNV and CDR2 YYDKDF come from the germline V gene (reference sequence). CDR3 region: CATSSSYNEQFF. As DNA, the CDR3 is TGTGCCACCAGCAGCTCCTACAATGAGCAGTTCTTC.

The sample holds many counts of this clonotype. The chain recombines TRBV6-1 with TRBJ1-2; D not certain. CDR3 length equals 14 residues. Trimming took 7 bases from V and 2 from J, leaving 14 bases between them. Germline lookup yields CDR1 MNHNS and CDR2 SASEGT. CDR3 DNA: TGTGCCAGCACACTAGGGAGCTCCAACTATGGCTACACCTTC. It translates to CASTLGSSNYGYTF.

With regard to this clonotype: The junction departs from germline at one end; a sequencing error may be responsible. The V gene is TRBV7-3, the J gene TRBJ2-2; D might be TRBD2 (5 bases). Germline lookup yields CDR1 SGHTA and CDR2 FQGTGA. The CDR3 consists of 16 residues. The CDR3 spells CTRSRVPSPNTGELFF. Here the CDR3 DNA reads TGTACCAGGAGCCGCGTGCCTAGCCCGAACACCGGGGAGCTGTTTTTT. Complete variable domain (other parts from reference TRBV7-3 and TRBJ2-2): GAGVSQTPSNKVTEKGKYVELRCDPISGHTALYWYRQSLGQGPEFLIYFQGTGAADDSGLPNDRFFAVRPEGSVSTLKIQRTERGDSAVYLCTRSRVPSPNTGELFFGEGSRLTVL.